Detailed here is one T cell receptor beta chain. Its antigen is not identified. These data originate in a study of blood T cells in healthy people across ages. Notes on the study in general: TCR beta diversity, measured per million T cells, fell in a roughly linear way with age.

Alongside a J-beta primer mix, a sample-barcoded 5' primer served in a second PCR lasting roughly 7 to 11 cycles. One entry per CDR3 protein, called by TCRdb with MiXCR from the 5' RACE reads. This sample has some 710,000 distinct CDR3 sequences, with 20% to 25% found just once. The people who gave samples were healthy Caucasians from Russia, aged roughly 6 to 90. The CDR3 extends over 18 amino acids. V lost 6 bases to trimming and J lost 3 bases; unmatched junction nucleotides: 12. The sequenced material came from blood. This receptor was identified in a man between 65 and 79 years old in good health. The genes are TRBV12-3 or TRBV12-4 and TRBJ2-6, with 9 bases aligning to TRBD1. The CDR3 bases are TGTGCCAGCAGGGTCTCGGGGACAGGGAGATATGGGGCCAACGTCCTGACTTTC. Its protein is CASRVSGTGRYGANVLTF.